Listed below are T cell receptor beta chains from one sample, sequenced in a study of identical twins. A single record per CDR3 protein comes from TCRdb applying MiXCR to the 5' RACE reads. The sample has 280,000 or so distinct CDR3 sequences, roughly 8.6% seen once. These data are also associated with another study on yellow fever vaccine responses in identical twins.

Source material: memory (CD45RO+) T cells sorted from blood. These receptors came from a woman younger than 35 in good health. The CDR3 runs from the conserved cysteine through the conserved F or W. D genes are given only for firm matches. Not all rows give a size; the values are once, few, many and, for expanded clones, a class.

j_gene: TRBJ1-1
abundance: few
d_gene: .
v_gene: TRBV14
CDR3aa: CASSQLTPGTEAFF
CDR3nt: TGTGCCAGCAGCCAATTGACCCCAGGGACTGAAGCTTTCTTT

j_gene: TRBJ1-2
abundance: few
d_gene: .
v_gene: TRBV6-1
CDR3aa: CASSPRQVTAPNYGYTF
CDR3nt: TGTGCCAGCAGTCCACGCCAGGTGACAGCGCCAAACTATGGCTACACCTTC

j_gene: TRBJ2-7
abundance: many
d_gene: TRBD2
v_gene: TRBV27
CDR3aa: CASSFGLAGSYEQYF
CDR3nt: TGTGCCAGCAGTTTCGGACTAGCGGGCTCCTACGAGCAGTACTTC

j_gene: TRBJ1-4
abundance: .
d_gene: .
v_gene: TRBV6-2/TRBV6-3
CDR3aa: CASSYAGTFTNEKLFF
CDR3nt: TGTGCCAGCAGTTACGCCGGGACCTTTACTAATGAAAAACTGTTTTTT

j_gene: TRBJ2-5
abundance: few
d_gene: TRBD1
v_gene: TRBV6-1
CDR3aa: CASSPEGTGIKETQYF
CDR3nt: TGTGCCAGCAGCCCGGAGGGGACAGGGATTAAAGAGACCCAGTACTTC

j_gene: TRBJ2-1
abundance: .
d_gene: TRBD2
v_gene: TRBV12-3/TRBV12-4
CDR3aa: CASSRRQRGGRPEQFF
CDR3nt: TGTGCCAGCAGTCGTCGTCAGCGGGGGGGCCGTCCTGAGCAGTTCTTC

j_gene: TRBJ2-1
abundance: .
d_gene: .
v_gene: TRBV25-1
CDR3aa: CASVTPSYNEQFF
CDR3nt: TGTGCCAGCGTTACTCCCTCCTACAATGAGCAGTTCTTC

j_gene: TRBJ1-4
abundance: .
d_gene: .
v_gene: TRBV20-1
CDR3aa: CSASDRDRMGEKLFF
CDR3nt: TGCAGTGCTAGCGACCGGGACCGGATGGGGGAAAAACTGTTTTTT

j_gene: TRBJ2-6
abundance: many
d_gene: .
v_gene: TRBV5-1
CDR3aa: CASSLLSSGANVLTF
CDR3nt: TGCGCCAGCAGCTTGCTTAGCTCTGGGGCCAACGTCCTGACTTTC

j_gene: TRBJ2-7
abundance: many
d_gene: TRBD2
v_gene: TRBV12-3/TRBV12-4
CDR3aa: CASSLAYFSSGSAYEQYF
CDR3nt: TGTGCCAGCAGTTTAGCGTACTTCTCTAGCGGCTCAGCCTACGAGCAGTACTTC

j_gene: TRBJ1-5
abundance: many
d_gene: .
v_gene: TRBV20-1
CDR3aa: CSARDGDNQPQHF
CDR3nt: TGCAGTGCCCGGGACGGTGACAATCAGCCCCAGCATTTT

j_gene: TRBJ2-3
abundance: many
d_gene: TRBD2
v_gene: TRBV20-1
CDR3aa: CSAARTSRTDTQYF
CDR3nt: TGCAGTGCCGCCCGGACTAGCAGAACAGATACGCAGTATTTT

j_gene: TRBJ2-3
abundance: few
d_gene: .
v_gene: TRBV27
CDR3aa: CASRRDLTDTQYF
CDR3nt: TGTGCCAGCAGGCGCGATTTAACAGATACGCAGTATTTT

j_gene: TRBJ2-4
abundance: .
d_gene: TRBD1
v_gene: TRBV4-1
CDR3aa: CASSSQQGMYDIQYF
CDR3nt: TGCGCCAGCAGCTCCCAACAGGGGATGTATGACATTCAGTACTTC

j_gene: TRBJ2-7
abundance: .
d_gene: TRBD2
v_gene: TRBV27
CDR3aa: CASSPASGGTSGEQYF
CDR3nt: TGTGCCAGCAGCCCAGCATCCGGGGGGACCTCCGGAGAGCAGTACTTC

j_gene: TRBJ1-2
abundance: few
d_gene: TRBD1
v_gene: TRBV2
CDR3aa: CASSELQGAVSYGYTF
CDR3nt: TGTGCCAGCAGTGAACTGCAGGGGGCAGTGAGCTATGGCTACACCTTC

j_gene: TRBJ1-2
abundance: .
d_gene: TRBD1
v_gene: TRBV28
CDR3aa: CASSLIGQGRNTF
CDR3nt: TGTGCCAGCAGTTTAATCGGACAGGGGCGTAACACCTTC